These 22 T cell receptor beta chains were all obtained from the same sample, sequenced in a study of blood T cells in healthy people across ages. Primers used in a second PCR of roughly 7 to 12 cycles were a sample-barcoded 5' primer and a J-beta primer mix. Via MiXCR, TCRdb re-called the 5' RACE reads, giving one row per CDR3 protein. The sample shows some 940,000 distinct CDR3 sequences, 29% of them seen only once. The same sample was also studied in work on T cells of mothers and their children.

Sample: blood. The source of these receptors is a woman in her thirties or forties in good health.

This chain connects TRBV28 to TRBJ1-5, with no clear D. The germline gives CDR1 MDHEN, CDR2 SYDVKM. The CDR3 loop spans 16 amino acids. The ends were cut back, 4 bases at V and 3 bases at J, with 16 bases in the middle. The CDR3 region is CASSSTVSVHNQPQHF. In DNA, the CDR3 is TGTGCCAGCAGTTCCACAGTCTCCGTCCACAATCAGCCCCAGCATTTT.

The V call is TRBV5-1, the J call TRBJ1-2; D unresolved. The CDR3 is 16 amino acids. Germline assignment: CDR1 SGHRS and CDR2 YFSETQ. V shed 4 bases and J shed 0 bases, with 16 bases lying between them. Here the CDR3 DNA reads TGCGCCAGCAGCCCGGGCTCAACACCCGCTAACTATGGCTACACCTTC. The encoded protein is CASSPGSTPANYGYTF.

Many counts were recorded for this clonotype. This chain joins TRBV12-3 or TRBV12-4 and TRBJ2-1; a weak D match, TRBD2 (6 bases). The CDR3 loop spans 12 amino acids. V dropped 3 bases and J dropped 9 bases, with 9 bases sitting between them. As DNA, the CDR3 is TGTGCCAGCAGTTTTGGAGGGGCTGAGCAGTTCTTC. Translated: CASSFGGAEQFF.

In this sample, this clonotype turned up many times. The chain combines TRBV7-9 with TRBJ2-7; D unclear. Germline V gene sequence: CDR1 SEHNR, CDR2 FQNEAQ (reference sequence). The CDR3 runs to 15 residues. Trimming cost V 2 bases and J 3 bases, with 14 bases left between them. Written as DNA, the CDR3 is TGTGCCAGCAGCTTACGCGTCGAGGAGTACTACGAGCAGTACTTC. This sequence encodes CASSLRVEEYYEQYF.

Worth noting for this clonotype: One junction end disagrees with the germline gene, perhaps due to a read error. The chain uses TRBV4-1 and TRBJ2-7; a possible D gene is TRBD1 (5 bases). The germline CDR1 and CDR2 sequences are MGHRA and YSYEKL. This CDR3 comprises 13 residues. This chain's CDR3 is CASRQARDYEQYF. The CDR3 DNA follows: TGCGCCAGCAGACAAGCCAGGGACTACGAGCAGTACTTC.

The CDR3 DNA is TGTGCCAGCAGTTACCAGGGAGGAAACAATGAGCAGTTCTTC. This translates into CASSYQGGNNEQFF. V is TRBV27 and J is TRBJ2-1; possible D gene TRBD2, 6 bases. The V and J ends lost 4 bases and 5 bases respectively, with 12 bases between them. In germline, CDR1 is MNHEY, CDR2 SMNVEV (reference sequence). The CDR3 runs to 14 residues.

This chain joins TRBV6-5 and TRBJ2-7, with D maybe TRBD1 (6 bases). V lost 2 bases and J lost 4, with 12 bases in between. CDR3 length: 14 residues. In germline, CDR1 is MNHEY, CDR2 SVGAGI. CDR3 in amino acids: CASSYDVGGYEQYF. In nucleotides, the CDR3 is TGTGCCAGCAGTTACGACGTAGGGGGATACGAGCAGTACTTC.

A note on this clonotype: One end of the junction varies from germline; a read error may be responsible. Here the CDR3 DNA reads TGCGCCAGCAGCCAGGCTTTAGCGGGGGGTCTCTACGATGAGCGGTTCTTC. Translating gives CASSQALAGGLYDERFF. The rearrangement uses TRBV4-1 and TRBJ2-1, with 10 bases aligning to TRBD2. CDR3 length equals 17 residues. Germline V gene data show CDR1 as MGHRA and CDR2 as YSYEKL.

The V gene is TRBV5-1, the J gene TRBJ1-1; D possibly corresponds to TRBD1 (6 bases). This CDR3 has 14 residues. The V end was cut by 0 bases, the J end by 6 bases, with 12 bases between. Germline CDR1 is SGHRS and CDR2 is YFSETQ. CDR3 sequence reads: CASSLDRARPEAFF. The CDR3 DNA sequence: TGCGCCAGCAGCTTGGACAGGGCTCGCCCTGAAGCTTTCTTT. Complete variable domain (other parts from reference TRBV5-1 and TRBJ1-1): KAGVTQTPRYLIKTRGQQVTLSCSPISGHRSVSWYQQTPGQGLQFLFEYFSETQRNKGNFPGRFSGRQFSNSRSEMNVSTLELGDSALYLCASSLDRARPEAFFGQGTRLTVV.

This clonotype has a handful of counts. The chain recombines TRBV7-9 with TRBJ1-1, with D uncertain. This CDR3 has 13 amino acids. With 1 base removed from V and 4 bases from J, the gap between germline ends came to 7 bases. Germline values: CDR1 SEHNR, CDR2 FQNEAQ (reference sequence). This CDR3 is CASSLDVTTEAFF. For the CDR3, the DNA is TGTGCCAGCAGCTTAGATGTCACCACTGAAGCTTTCTTT.

The J gene is TRBJ2-2, the V gene TRBV19; D is unresolved. V shed 9 bases and J shed 7 bases, with 9 bases lying between them. The germline CDR1 and CDR2 sequences are LNHDA and SQIVND (reference sequence). This CDR3 is built from 11 residues. The CDR3 sequence is CASSSGGELFF. CDR3 nucleotides: TGTGCCAGCAGTTCCGGCGGGGAGCTGTTTTTT.

CDR3 residues: CSAIDPDRGTQYF. CDR3 bases: TGCAGCGCCATAGACCCTGACAGAGGGACCCAGTACTTC. The chain uses TRBV29-1 and TRBJ2-7; perhaps TRBD1 as D (5 bases). The DNA end lines up better with TRBJ2-5; the J call may be wrong. This CDR3 comprises 13 residues. The V gene's germline CDR1 is SQVTM and CDR2 ANQGSEA.

This rearrangement joins TRBV15 to TRBJ1-5; 8 nucleotides match TRBD1. CDR1 and CDR2 (germline): LNHNV, YYDKDF (reference sequence). This CDR3 spans 16 amino acids. V lost 1 base to trimming and J lost 5 bases; unmatched junction nucleotides: 7. CDR3 amino acids: CATSRGLQGGYQPQHF. In nucleotides, the CDR3 is TGTGCCACCAGCAGAGGCCTACAGGGGGGATATCAGCCCCAGCATTTT. The variable domain in full, completed from reference TRBV15 and TRBJ1-5, reads DAMVIQNPRYQVTQFGKPVTLSCSQTLNHNVMYWYQQKSSQAPKLLFHYYDKDFNNEADTPDNFQSRRPNTSFCFLDIRSPGLGDTAMYLCATSRGLQGGYQPQHFGDGTRLSIL.

A note on this clonotype: One junction end does not reproduce the germline sequence, and a read error may be involved. The chain joins TRBV27 to TRBJ1-2; the D is unclear. This CDR3 is 14 amino acids long. Germline CDR1 reads MNHEY; CDR2 reads SMNVEV (reference sequence). The CDR3 loop is CASRLWPVSGGYTF. The CDR3 coding sequence is TGTGCCAGCAGGTTATGGCCGGTTTCTGGTGGCTACACCTTC.

At least ten counts were recorded for this clonotype. This chain uses TRBV28 with TRBJ2-7, with D hard to call. The CDR3 runs 12 residues. Trimming took 2 bases from V and 2 from J, leaving 4 bases between them. Germline-derived CDR1 and CDR2 are MDHEN and SYDVKM. This chain's CDR3 is CASSLPTYEQYF. The CDR3 DNA follows: TGTGCCAGCAGTTTACCCACCTACGAGCAGTACTTC.

This clonotype came up a few times. The chain carries TRBV27 and TRBJ2-4, with a possible D match to TRBD1 (6 bases). Germline V gene data show CDR1 as MNHEY and CDR2 as SMNVEV (reference sequence). Trimming cost V 5 bases and J 0 bases, with 14 bases left between them. The CDR3 is 16 amino acids. The CDR3 region is CASSPRGLLAKNIQYF. The CDR3 DNA sequence: TGTGCCAGCAGTCCCAGGGGTCTGTTAGCCAAAAACATTCAGTACTTC.

This chain joins TRBV7-9 and TRBJ2-7, with D unresolved. Germline loops: CDR1 SEHNR, CDR2 FQNEAQ (reference sequence). Trimming cost V 3 bases and J 6 bases, with 9 bases left between them. This CDR3 region has 12 residues. CDR3 amino acids: CASSFAASEQYF. As DNA, the CDR3 is TGTGCCAGCAGCTTTGCTGCGAGCGAGCAGTACTTC.

This clonotype was observed a handful of times. J is TRBJ2-7 and V is TRBV5-4; no definite D call. The CDR3 is 13 amino acids. Between the trimmed V and J ends, which lost 4 bases and 3 bases, there was a span of 11 bases. Germline V gives CDR1 SGHNT, CDR2 YYREEE (reference sequence). CDR3 bases: TGTGCCAGCAGCCGAGAAACCGGCTACGAGCAGTACTTC. It codes for CASSRETGYEQYF.

The CDR3 is CSARDTSGGNGYTF. CDR3 coding DNA: TGCAGTGCTAGAGACACTTCGGGGGGGAATGGCTACACCTTC. The chain couples TRBV20-1 to TRBJ1-2, with D perhaps TRBD1 (5 bases). The germline CDR1 and CDR2 sequences are DFQATT and SNEGSKA (reference sequence). The CDR3 runs 14 residues. V shed 0 bases and J shed 6 bases, with 14 bases lying between them.

V usage is TRBV6-1 and J usage is TRBJ2-3; TRBD2 agrees at 9 bases. The CDR3 runs to 15 residues. From germline, CDR1 is MNHNS and CDR2 SASEGT. V shed 3 bases, J shed 4 bases, and the junction held 5 bases outside the gene matches. The DNA for the CDR3 is TGTGCCAGCAGTGAGAGGCGGGGGGGCGCAGATACGCAGTATTTT. It codes for CASSERRGGADTQYF.

The V and J genes are TRBV7-3 and TRBJ1-2; D is ambiguous. The V gene's germline CDR1 is SGHTA and CDR2 FQGTGA. Trimming removed 4 bases from V and 0 bases from J, with 15 bases in between. This CDR3 region has 16 residues. The CDR3 loop reads CASSSSDRPTNYGYTF. CDR3 coding DNA: TGTGCCAGCAGCTCATCGGACCGACCGACTAACTATGGCTACACCTTC.

The rearrangement links TRBV7-9 to TRBJ1-2, with 7 bases identical to TRBD1. V was clipped by 5 bases and J by 2 bases; unmatched bases: 11. This CDR3 has 16 amino acids. The V gene's germline CDR1 is SEHNR and CDR2 FQNEAQ (reference sequence). The CDR3 is CASSPGDSFKNYGYTF. The CDR3 nucleotides are TGTGCCAGCAGCCCTGGGGACAGTTTTAAAAACTATGGCTACACCTTC. Full variable domain (outside the CDR3, taken from reference TRBV7-9 and TRBJ1-2): DTGVSQNPRHKITKRGQNVTFRCDPISEHNRLYWYRQTLGQGPEFLTYFQNEAQLEKSRLLSDRFSAERPKGSFSTLEIQRTEQGDSAMYLCASSPGDSFKNYGYTFGSGTRLTVV.